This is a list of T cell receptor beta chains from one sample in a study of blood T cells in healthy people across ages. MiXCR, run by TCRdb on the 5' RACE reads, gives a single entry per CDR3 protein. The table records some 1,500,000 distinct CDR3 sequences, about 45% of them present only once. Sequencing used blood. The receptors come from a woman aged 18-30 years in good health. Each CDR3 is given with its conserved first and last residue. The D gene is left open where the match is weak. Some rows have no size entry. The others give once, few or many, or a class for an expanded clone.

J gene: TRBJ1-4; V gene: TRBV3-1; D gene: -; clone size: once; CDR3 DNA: TGTGCCAGCAGCAAGGCCGGAGGGGCGGGAGAAAAACTGTTTTTT; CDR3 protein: CASSKAGGAGEKLFF
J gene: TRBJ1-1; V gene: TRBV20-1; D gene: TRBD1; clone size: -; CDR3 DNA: TGCAGTGCTAAAATCTCCTATCGGACAGGGGGACTCACTGAAGCTTTCTTT; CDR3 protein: CSAKISYRTGGLTEAFF
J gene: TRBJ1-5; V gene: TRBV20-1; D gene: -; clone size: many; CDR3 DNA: TGCAGTGCACAGGTTTCGACTAGTGGCAATCAGCCCCAGCATTTT; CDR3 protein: CSAQVSTSGNQPQHF
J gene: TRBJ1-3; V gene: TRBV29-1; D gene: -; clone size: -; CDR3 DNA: TGCAGCGTTGCTGGCAGGGCCTCTGGAAACACCATATATTTT; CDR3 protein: CSVAGRASGNTIYF
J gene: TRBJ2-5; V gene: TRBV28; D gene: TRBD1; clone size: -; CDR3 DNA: TGTGCCAGCGGGGGACAGGGAGGGAATGAGCAGTACTTC; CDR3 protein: CASGGQGGNEQYF
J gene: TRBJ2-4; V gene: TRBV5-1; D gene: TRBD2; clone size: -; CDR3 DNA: TGCGCCAGCAACCGTGGGGGTAGCGGGAGTCGGGACATTCAGTACTTC; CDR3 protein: CASNRGGSGSRDIQYF
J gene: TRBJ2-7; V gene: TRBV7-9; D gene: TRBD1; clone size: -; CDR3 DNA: TGTGCCAGCAGACCCACCTCAACAGGGGGCTGGGACGAGCAGTACTTC; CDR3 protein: CASRPTSTGGWDEQYF
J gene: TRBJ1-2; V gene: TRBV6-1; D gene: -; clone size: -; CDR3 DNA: TGTGCCAGCAGATCGACGGTGGACTATGGCTACACCTTC; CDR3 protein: CASRSTVDYGYTF
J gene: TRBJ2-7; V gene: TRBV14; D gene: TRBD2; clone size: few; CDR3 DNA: TGTGCCAGCAGCCAGGCGCTAGCGGGAATCTACGAGCAGTACTTC; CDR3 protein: CASSQALAGIYEQYF
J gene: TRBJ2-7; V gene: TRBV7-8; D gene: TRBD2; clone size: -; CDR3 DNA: TGTGCCAGCAGCTTAGCTTACCGGGAGGCTTACGAGCAGTACTTC; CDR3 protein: CASSLAYREAYEQYF
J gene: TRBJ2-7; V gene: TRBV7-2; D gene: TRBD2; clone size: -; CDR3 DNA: TGTGCCAGCAGGCTGAGCGGGGACGGCTACGAGCAGTACTTC; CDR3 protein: CASRLSGDGYEQYF
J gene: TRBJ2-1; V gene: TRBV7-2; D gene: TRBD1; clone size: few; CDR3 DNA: TGTGCCAGCAGCTGGGACAGGGTTCTAGATGGGGAGCAGTTCTTC; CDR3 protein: CASSWDRVLDGEQFF
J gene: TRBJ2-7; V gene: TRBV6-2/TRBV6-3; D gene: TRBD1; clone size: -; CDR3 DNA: TGTGCCAGCACCGACCGGGACAGTTCCTACGAGCAGTACTTC; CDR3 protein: CASTDRDSSYEQYF
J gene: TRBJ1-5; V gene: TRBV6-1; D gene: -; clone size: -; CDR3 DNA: TGTGCCAGCAGTGAAGATCAGTACTATAGCAATCAGCCCCAGCATTTT; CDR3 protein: CASSEDQYYSNQPQHF
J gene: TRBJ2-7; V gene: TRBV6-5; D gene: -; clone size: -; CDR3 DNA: TGTGCCAGCAGTTACGGGCAGAACGGGCCAAACTACGAGCAGTACTTC; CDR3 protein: CASSYGQNGPNYEQYF
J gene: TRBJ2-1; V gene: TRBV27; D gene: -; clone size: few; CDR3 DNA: TGTGCCAGCAGGAGGAGGGAATACAATGAGCAGTTCTTC; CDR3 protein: CASRRREYNEQFF
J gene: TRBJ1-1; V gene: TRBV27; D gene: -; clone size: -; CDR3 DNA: TGTGCCAGCAGTTTATTTCGGGGTTCCGAAGCTTTCTTT; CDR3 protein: CASSLFRGSEAFF
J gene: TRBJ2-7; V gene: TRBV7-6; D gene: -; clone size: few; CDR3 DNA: TGTGCCAGCAGCTTAGAGGGACATGGTTTATACGAGCAGTACTTC; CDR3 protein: CASSLEGHGLYEQYF
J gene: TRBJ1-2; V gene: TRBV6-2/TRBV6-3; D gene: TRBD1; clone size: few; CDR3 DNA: TGTGCCAGCAGTGCCGGGACAGGGAACTATGGCTACACCTTC; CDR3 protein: CASSAGTGNYGYTF
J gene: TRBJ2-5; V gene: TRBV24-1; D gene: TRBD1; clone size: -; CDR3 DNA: TGTGCCACCGCAGTGACCGGGACAGGGTTTGGAGAGACCCAGTACTTC; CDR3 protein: CATAVTGTGFGETQYF
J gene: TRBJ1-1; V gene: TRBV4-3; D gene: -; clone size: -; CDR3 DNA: TGCGCCAGCAGCCGCCGCAGGGGAACCGCCGAAGCTTTCTTT; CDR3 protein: CASSRRRGTAEAFF
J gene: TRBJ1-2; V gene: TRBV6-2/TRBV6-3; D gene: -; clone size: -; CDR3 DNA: TGTGCCAGCAGTTACGTCGGGACTGAACGCGGCTACACCTTC; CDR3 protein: CASSYVGTERGYTF
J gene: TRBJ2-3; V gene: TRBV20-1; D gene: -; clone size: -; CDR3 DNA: TGCAGTGCTCACCGGCGCCGGGCAAGCACAGATACGCAGTATTTT; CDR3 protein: CSAHRRRASTDTQYF
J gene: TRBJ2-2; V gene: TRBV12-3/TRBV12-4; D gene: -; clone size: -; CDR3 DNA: TGTGCCAGCAGTTTCAGGGGCGTCTACACCGGGGAGCTGTTTTTT; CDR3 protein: CASSFRGVYTGELFF
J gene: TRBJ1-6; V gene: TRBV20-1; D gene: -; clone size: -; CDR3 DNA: TGCAGTGCTCCTGGGGGGGTTCCCTATAATTCACCCCTCCACTTT; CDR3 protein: CSAPGGVPYNSPLHF
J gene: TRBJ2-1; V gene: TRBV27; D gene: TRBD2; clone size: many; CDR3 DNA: TGTGCCAGCAGTTTAGCGGGAGGGAGGAACAATGAGCAGTTCTTC; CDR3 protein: CASSLAGGRNNEQFF
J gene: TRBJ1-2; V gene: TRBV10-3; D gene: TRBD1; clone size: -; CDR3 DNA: TGTGCCATCAGTGAGTCAACAGGGGGCGGCTATGGCTACACCTTC; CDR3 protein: CAISESTGGGYGYTF